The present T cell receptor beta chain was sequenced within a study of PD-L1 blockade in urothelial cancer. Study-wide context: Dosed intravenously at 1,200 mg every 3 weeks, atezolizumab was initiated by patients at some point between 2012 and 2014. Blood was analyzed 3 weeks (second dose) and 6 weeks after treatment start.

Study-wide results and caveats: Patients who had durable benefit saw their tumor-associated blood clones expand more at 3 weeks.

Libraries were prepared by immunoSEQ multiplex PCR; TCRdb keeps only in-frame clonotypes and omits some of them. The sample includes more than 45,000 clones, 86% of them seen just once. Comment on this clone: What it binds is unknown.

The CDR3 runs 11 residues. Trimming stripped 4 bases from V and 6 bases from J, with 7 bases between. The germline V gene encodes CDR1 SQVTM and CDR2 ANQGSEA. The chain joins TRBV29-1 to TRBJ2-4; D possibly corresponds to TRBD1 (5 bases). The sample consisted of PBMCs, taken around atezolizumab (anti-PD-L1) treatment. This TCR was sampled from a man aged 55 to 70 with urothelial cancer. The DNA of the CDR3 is TGCAGCGTTGCGCAGGGAAACATTCAGTACTTC. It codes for CSVAQGNIQYF.